The next 5 T cell receptor beta chains were all read from a single sample in a study of T cells in Graves' hyperthyroidism and ophthalmopathy. Template material for amplifying TCR beta CDR3 regions consisted of RNA transcripts. The HTBI primer set served for first-round RT-PCR of the TCR CDR3. TCRdb fed the multiplex PCR reads into MiXCR, producing one record per CDR3 protein. The sample shows roughly 740,000 distinct CDR3 sequences, roughly 17% of them seen only once. The specimen sequenced was blood. These receptors originate from a man aged 18 to 29 with Graves' hyperthyroidism.

This clonotype was recorded many times. The chain couples TRBV30 to TRBJ2-3, with a possible D match to TRBD2 (6 bases). The germline V gene has CDR1 GTSNPN and CDR2 SVGIG (reference sequence). This CDR3 contains 14 residues. V lost 8 bases, J lost 6 bases, and 21 bases lay in between. In DNA, the CDR3 is TGTGCCCTGGCGGGTAGCGGACCGGGGGATACGCAGTATTTT. Translation: CALAGSGPGDTQYF.

The chain links TRBV28 to TRBJ1-4; D remains unclear. This CDR3 spans 15 amino acids. Germline V gives CDR1 MDHEN, CDR2 SYDVKM. V lost 5 bases to trimming and J lost 3 bases, with 13 bases between them. CDR3 in amino acids: CASSAPGISNEKLFF. The CDR3 region has the DNA TGTGCCAGCAGTGCCCCCGGAATCTCTAATGAAAAACTGTTTTTT.

This clonotype showed up many times. The J gene is TRBJ1-1, the V gene TRBV20-1; 11 bases map to TRBD1. From germline, CDR1 is DFQATT and CDR2 SNEGSKA (reference sequence). Losses at the gene ends were 6 bases for V and 6 bases for J; bases not matched to a gene: 6. The CDR3 has 13 residues. The CDR3 here is CSAPGQGAAEAFF. CDR3 coding DNA: TGCAGTGCGCCTGGACAGGGGGCTGCTGAAGCTTTCTTT.

The sample holds many counts of this clonotype. The CDR3 bases are TGTGCCAGCAGTGGTGTATCGGAGAGCAATCAGCCCCAGCATTTT. Protein product: CASSGVSESNQPQHF. The chain recombines TRBV2 with TRBJ1-5; D remains unclear. The CDR3 is 15 amino acids. V lost 4 bases to trimming and J lost 1 base, with 11 bases between them. Germline CDR1 reads SNHLY; CDR2 reads FYNNEI.

In its sample, this clonotype was seen many times. V and J are TRBV7-2 and TRBJ2-7, with D possibly being TRBD1 or TRBD2 (5 bases each). Germline V gives CDR1 SGHTA, CDR2 FQGNSA. V lost 0 bases, J lost 3 bases, and 12 bases lay in between. CDR3 length: 15 residues. The CDR3 sequence: CASSLAAGAGYEQYF. CDR3 DNA: TGTGCCAGCAGCTTAGCGGCCGGGGCTGGCTACGAGCAGTACTTC.